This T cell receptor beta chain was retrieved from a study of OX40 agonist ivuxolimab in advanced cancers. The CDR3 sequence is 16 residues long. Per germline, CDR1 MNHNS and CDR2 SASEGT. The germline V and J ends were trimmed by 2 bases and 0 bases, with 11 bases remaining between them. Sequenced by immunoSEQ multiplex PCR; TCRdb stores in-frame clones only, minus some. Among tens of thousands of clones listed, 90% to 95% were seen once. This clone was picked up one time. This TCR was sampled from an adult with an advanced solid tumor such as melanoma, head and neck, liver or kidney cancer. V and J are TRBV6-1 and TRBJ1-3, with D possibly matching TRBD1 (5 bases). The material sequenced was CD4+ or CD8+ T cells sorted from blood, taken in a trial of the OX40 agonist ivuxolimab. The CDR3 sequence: CASSEWRGYSGNTIYF. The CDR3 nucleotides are TGTGCCAGCAGTGAATGGAGGGGCTACTCTGGAAACACCATATATTTT.